Shown below are 30 T cell receptor beta chains from a single sample sequenced in a study of graft-versus-host responses after intestinal transplantation. Here immunoSEQ multiplex PCR was the method, and the copy in TCRdb shows in-frame clones only, minus some. The table records 40,000 or so clones, approximately 96% of them present only once. Sequenced material: PBMCs, taken 16 days after intestinal transplant. The origin of the receptors is a human patient who received an intestinal transplant, so some T cells may come from the graft donor.

The chain is built from TRBV10-3 and TRBJ1-2, with D maybe TRBD1 (5 bases). V lost 4 bases and J 9 bases, leaving 12 bases between the germline ends. From germline, CDR1 is ENHRY and CDR2 SYGVKD. The CDR3 runs to 12 residues. The CDR3 DNA sequence: TGTGCCATCAGTGTAGGGACCTCGAGCTACACCTTC. Its translation: CAISVGTSSYTF.

The rearrangement uses TRBV15 and TRBJ2-2; 8 nucleotides line up with TRBD2. Germline CDR1 and CDR2: LNHNV and YYDKDF (reference sequence). V gave up 0 bases and J gave up 0 bases; unmatched junction bases: 3. The CDR3 sequence is 17 residues long. The CDR3 coding sequence is TGTGCCACCAGCAGAGACAGACTAGCGACGAACACCGGGGAGCTGTTTTTT. This sequence encodes CATSRDRLATNTGELFF.

The chain combines TRBV9 with TRBJ1-2, with 11 bases aligning to TRBD1. Germline V gives CDR1 SGDLS, CDR2 YYNGEE. Trimming cost V 1 base and J 2 bases; bases outside gene matches: 10. CDR3 size: 18 residues. The CDR3 bases are TGTGCCAGCAGCGTATCGAAAACCGGGACAGGGGGAAACTATGGCTACACCTTC. This translates into CASSVSKTGTGGNYGYTF.

The chain has TRBV11-2 and TRBJ1-1; unclear D gene. The V gene lost 4 bases and the J gene lost 4 bases, with 16 bases spanning the gap. This CDR3 is built from 15 residues. Germline-derived CDR1 and CDR2 are SGHAT and FQNNGV. CDR3 amino acids: CASSSSGNLGTEAFF. CDR3 nucleotide sequence: TGTGCCAGCAGCTCGTCGGGAAACCTGGGCACTGAAGCTTTCTTT.

J is TRBJ1-4 and V is TRBV5-1; tentative D call: TRBD1 (6 bases). CDR1 SGHRS and CDR2 YFSETQ come from the germline V gene. The V end lost 3 bases, the J end lost 5 bases, and 14 bases lay between the germline ends. The CDR3 is 15 residues long. CDR3 nucleotides: TGCGCCAGCAGCTCCTTGGACAGTACCAATGAAAAACTGTTTTTT. Translation gives CASSSLDSTNEKLFF.

V is TRBV13 and J is TRBJ1-4, with no clear D. Germline CDR1 reads PRHDT; CDR2 reads FYEKMQ (reference sequence). Trimming removed 5 bases from V and 7 bases from J, with 20 bases in between. CDR3 size: 16 residues. CDR3 nucleotide sequence: TGTGCCAGCAGCGGCGAAGCTGGGCTTTCAGGTGAAAAACTGTTTTTT. Translated, it gives CASSGEAGLSGEKLFF.

The sample holds a few counts of this clone. The V gene is TRBV5-1, the J gene TRBJ2-7; perhaps TRBD2 as D (6 bases). CDR1 and CDR2 from the germline V gene are SGHRS and YFSETQ. V dropped 0 bases and J dropped 5 bases, with 6 bases sitting between them. CDR3 size: 12 residues. In DNA form, the CDR3 reads TGCGCCAGCAGCTTGGGGGGGGACGAGCAGTACTTC. Translating gives CASSLGGDEQYF.

The genes are TRBV5-6 and TRBJ2-7, with D unresolved. Trimming removed 0 bases from V and 4 bases from J, with 11 bases in between. The CDR3 spans 14 residues. Germline V gives CDR1 SGHDT, CDR2 YYEEEE. DNA of the CDR3: TGTGCCAGCAGCTTGGGGACCGCGGAATACGAGCAGTACTTC. Amino acids: CASSLGTAEYEQYF.

CDR3 bases: TGTGCCAGCAGCGTAGCTAGGACAGGGCTACCGAACACTGAAGCTTTCTTT. Protein sequence: CASSVARTGLPNTEAFF. This rearrangement joins TRBV9 to TRBJ1-1, with 8 bases lining up with TRBD1. The CDR3 covers 17 residues. V dropped 0 bases and J dropped 1; count of bases not matched to a gene: 8. Germline CDR1 SGDLS, CDR2 YYNGEE.

This sequence joins TRBV27 and TRBJ2-4; TRBD1 matches 7 bases. CDR1 and CDR2 from the germline V gene are MNHEY and SMNVEV (reference sequence). The CDR3 has 13 amino acids. The V segment lost 6 bases and the J segment 14 bases; nucleotides outside the gene matches: 13. The CDR3 DNA reads TGTGCCAGCAGCTATTACAGGGGAAGCATGGAGTACTTC. Amino acids: CASSYYRGSMEYF.

The V gene is TRBV6-1, the J gene TRBJ2-3, with TRBD2 identical over 8 bases. This CDR3 has 15 amino acids. Looked up from germline, CDR1 is MNHNS and CDR2 is SASEGT. Losses at the gene ends were 3 bases for V and 3 bases for J; bases not matched to a gene: 5. In nucleotides, the CDR3 is TGTGCCAGCAGTGAGGTCGGGAGGGCAACAGATACGCAGTATTTT. This gives the protein CASSEVGRATDTQYF.

V is TRBV28 and J is TRBJ1-1; maybe TRBD1 (6 bases). This CDR3 region has 12 residues. The V gene's germline CDR1 is MDHEN and CDR2 SYDVKM. V lost 8 bases to trimming and J lost 5 bases, with 12 bases between them. This chain's CDR3 is CASRRRGTEAFF. In nucleotides, the CDR3 is TGTGCCAGCCGAAGAAGGGGGACTGAAGCTTTCTTT.

V gene TRBV7-9 combines with J gene TRBJ1-5; no clear D gene. From germline, CDR1 is SEHNR and CDR2 FQNEAQ (reference sequence). V lost 7 bases and J 4 bases, leaving 8 bases between the germline ends. This CDR3 comprises 12 residues. The CDR3 DNA is TGTGCCAGCAATTTGGGGAATCAGCCCCAGCATTTT. Residues: CASNLGNQPQHF.

The chain combines TRBV7-3 with TRBJ1-1, with D unresolved. CDR3 length equals 13 residues. Trimming pared 4 bases from V and 0 bases from J, leaving 6 bases between. Germline V gene sequence: CDR1 SGHTA, CDR2 FQGTGA. This chain's CDR3 is CASSWTLNTEAFF. DNA for the CDR3: TGTGCCAGCAGCTGGACCCTGAACACTGAAGCTTTCTTT.

The rearrangement joins TRBV9 to TRBJ2-7; tentatively, D is TRBD1 or TRBD2 (5 bases each). The CDR3 runs to 15 residues. V dropped 5 bases and J dropped 3 bases, with 18 bases sitting between them. Germline V gives CDR1 SGDLS, CDR2 YYNGEE. The CDR3 spells CASSSRGDPFYEQYF. Here the CDR3 DNA reads TGTGCCAGCAGTTCGAGAGGGGATCCCTTCTACGAGCAGTACTTC.

The V call is TRBV7-9, the J call TRBJ2-1; TRBD2 matches 14 bases. V shed 4 bases and J 9 bases; nucleotides not matched to a gene: 8. Germline CDR1 reads SEHNR; CDR2 reads FQNEAQ (reference sequence). The CDR3 runs 16 residues. The CDR3 region has the DNA TGTGCCAGCAGCTACCCGGGACTAGCGGGAGAAAGTGAGCAGTTCTTC. Encoded protein: CASSYPGLAGESEQFF.

In its sample, this clone was seen once. The chain carries TRBV28 and TRBJ1-3; no firm D call. V was cut by 8 bases and J by 4 bases, with 9 bases left in between. This CDR3 spans 12 amino acids. Germline values: CDR1 MDHEN, CDR2 SYDVKM. CDR3 residues: CASCNPGNTIYF. Here the CDR3 DNA reads TGTGCCAGCTGTAATCCCGGAAACACCATATATTTT. Complete variable domain (other parts from reference TRBV28 and TRBJ1-3): DVKVTQSSRYLVKRTGEKVFLECVQDMDHENMFWYRQDPGLGLRLIYFSYDVKMKEKGDIPEGYSVSREKKERFSLILESASTNQTSMYLCASCNPGNTIYFGEGSWLTVV.

This chain joins TRBV6-1 and TRBJ2-3; D assignment may be TRBD1 or TRBD2 (5 bases each). Germline CDR1 reads MNHNS; CDR2 reads SASEGT. The CDR3 is 15 amino acids. Trimming left V 4 bases short and J 0 bases short, with 11 bases between. The CDR3 spells CASSVGTASTDTQYF. The CDR3 DNA sequence: TGTGCCAGCAGTGTGGGGACCGCTAGCACAGATACGCAGTATTTT.

This chain links TRBV30 with TRBJ2-1; D is unclear. CDR1 and CDR2 (germline): GTSNPN, SVGIG (reference sequence). The V gene lost 0 bases and the J gene lost 3 bases, with 3 bases spanning the gap. CDR3 length: 12 residues. CDR3 sequence (DNA): TGTGCCTGGAGTGTAGGCTACAATGAGCAGTTCTTC. It is translated as CAWSVGYNEQFF. Full variable domain (rest looked up from reference TRBV30 and TRBJ2-1): SQTIHQWPATLVQPVGSPLSLECTVEGTSNPNLYWYRQAAGRGLQLLFYSVGIGQISSEVPQNLSASRPQDRQFILSSKKLLLSDSGFYLCAWSVGYNEQFFGPGTRLTVL.

The table lists this clone with a count of one. This sequence joins TRBV15 and TRBJ2-2; D gene uncertain. Per the germline V gene, CDR1 is LNHNV and CDR2 is YYDKDF (reference sequence). V was shortened by 1 base and J by 3 bases, with 15 bases between the two germline ends. The CDR3 extends over 17 amino acids. The CDR3 loop reads CATSRVAQTIHTGELFF. CDR3 nucleotide sequence: TGTGCCACCAGCAGAGTTGCCCAAACCATCCACACCGGGGAGCTGTTTTTT.

This rearrangement joins TRBV6-1 to TRBJ2-7, with TRBD2 as a possible D gene (6 bases). CDR1 and CDR2 from the germline V gene are MNHNS and SASEGT. This CDR3 has 14 residues. Trimming pared 3 bases from V and 2 bases from J, leaving 11 bases between. The CDR3 is CASSEAGMPYEQYF. For the CDR3, the DNA is TGTGCCAGCAGTGAGGCGGGAATGCCCTACGAGCAGTACTTC.

This rearrangement joins TRBV30 to TRBJ2-5; D remains ambiguous. Germline V lookup: CDR1 GTSNPN, CDR2 SVGIG (reference sequence). The CDR3 length is 12 residues. V dropped 1 base and J dropped 5 bases, with 8 bases sitting between them. CDR3 amino acids: CAWSEYWETQYF. CDR3 nucleotide sequence: TGTGCCTGGAGTGAATATTGGGAGACCCAGTACTTC. Supplemented by reference TRBV30 and TRBJ2-5, the full variable domain reads SQTIHQWPATLVQPVGSPLSLECTVEGTSNPNLYWYRQAAGRGLQLLFYSVGIGQISSEVPQNLSASRPQDRQFILSSKKLLLSDSGFYLCAWSEYWETQYFGPGTRLLVL.

This clone was detected a few times. CDR3 sequence (DNA): TGTGCCTGGAGTTCAGGCAGGCTGGCCCACGATAGCAATCAGCCCCAGCATTTT. This encodes CAWSSGRLAHDSNQPQHF. The rearrangement uses TRBV30 and TRBJ1-5; D remains ambiguous. Trimming left V 2 bases short and J 0 bases short, with 20 bases between. Per the germline V gene, CDR1 is GTSNPN and CDR2 is SVGIG (reference sequence). This CDR3 has 18 residues.

The CDR3 DNA follows: TGTGCCAGCACCGCGGGTGGGACAGCCTCCTACGAGCAGTACTTC. It codes for CASTAGGTASYEQYF. This chain links TRBV28 with TRBJ2-7; 7 positions agree with TRBD1. After removal of 7 bases from V and 0 bases from J, the junction contained 9 bases not matched to a gene. Germline CDR1 is MDHEN and CDR2 is SYDVKM. This CDR3 comprises 15 residues.

CDR3 DNA: TGTGCCAGCAGATTTACCTCTGGGGCCAACGTCCTGACTTTC. It translates to CASRFTSGANVLTF. This chain links TRBV28 with TRBJ2-6; D unclear. The V gene's germline CDR1 is MDHEN and CDR2 SYDVKM. With 6 bases removed from V and 0 bases from J, the gap between germline ends came to 6 bases. CDR3 length equals 14 residues.

CDR3 amino acids: CASSLGTVGNTIYF. The DNA for the CDR3 is TGCGCCAGCAGCCTAGGGACAGTTGGAAACACCATATATTTT. The chain carries TRBV5-1 and TRBJ1-3, with TRBD1 matching over 7 bases. J was trimmed by 3 bases and V by 4 bases; bases with no gene match: 4. The germline gives CDR1 SGHRS, CDR2 YFSETQ. This CDR3 comprises 14 residues.

The chain combines TRBV6-9 with TRBJ2-7; the D gene is possibly TRBD2 (5 bases). Germline assignment: CDR1 MNHGY and CDR2 SVAAGI. This CDR3 comprises 14 residues. The V and J ends lost 5 bases and 5 bases respectively, with 16 bases between them. The CDR3 DNA reads TGTGCCAGCAGTATGGCTCGGGGTCTTCACGAGCAGTACTTC. This translates into CASSMARGLHEQYF.

This clone was detected only a few times. The chain employs TRBV19 and TRBJ1-1; a possible D gene is TRBD1 (6 bases). The CDR3 totals 15 residues. Trimming stripped 1 base from V and 4 bases from J, with 13 bases between. The germline CDR1 and CDR2 sequences are LNHDA and SQIVND (reference sequence). CDR3 in amino acids: CASSIVQGPFTEAFF. Here the CDR3 DNA reads TGTGCCAGTAGTATAGTACAGGGACCTTTCACTGAAGCTTTCTTT.

V usage is TRBV7-3 and J usage is TRBJ2-1, with TRBD2 as a possible D gene (6 bases). The CDR3 sequence is 16 residues long. The V end lost 6 bases, the J end lost 5 bases, and 20 bases lay between the germline ends. Per germline, CDR1 SGHTA and CDR2 FQGTGA. The CDR3 coding sequence is TGTGCCAGCAGGCCGGGACTCTCTAATCCTGACAATGAGCAGTTCTTC. As protein: CASRPGLSNPDNEQFF.

CDR3 sequence (DNA): TGTGCCAGCACCTTTCCGTCCGGTGAGCAGTTCTTC. Its translation is CASTFPSGEQFF. The rearrangement links TRBV5-6 to TRBJ2-1; D is ambiguous. V lost 6 bases and J 9 bases, leaving 13 bases between the germline ends. The CDR3 totals 12 residues. Germline V lookup: CDR1 SGHDT, CDR2 YYEEEE.